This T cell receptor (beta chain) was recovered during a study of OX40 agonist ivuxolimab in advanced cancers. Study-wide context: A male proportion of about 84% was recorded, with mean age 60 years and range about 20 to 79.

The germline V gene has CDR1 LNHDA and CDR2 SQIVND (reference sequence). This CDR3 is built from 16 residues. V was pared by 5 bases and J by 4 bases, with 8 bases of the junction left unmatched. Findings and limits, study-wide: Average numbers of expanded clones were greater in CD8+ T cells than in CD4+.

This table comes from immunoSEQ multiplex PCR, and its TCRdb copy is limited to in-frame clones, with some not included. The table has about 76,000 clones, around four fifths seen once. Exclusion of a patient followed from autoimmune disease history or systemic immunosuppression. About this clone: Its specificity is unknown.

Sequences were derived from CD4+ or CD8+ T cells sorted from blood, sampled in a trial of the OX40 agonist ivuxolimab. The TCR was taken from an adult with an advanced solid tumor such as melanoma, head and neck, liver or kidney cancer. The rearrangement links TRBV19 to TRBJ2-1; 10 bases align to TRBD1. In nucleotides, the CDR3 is TGTGCCAGTAGTTTCCGTAGACAGGGGGCGTACAATGAGCAGTTCTTC. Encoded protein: CASSFRRQGAYNEQFF.